This T cell receptor (beta chain) appears in the sequencing data of a study of cytomegalovirus exposure and HLA in healthy donors. This clone has a single count. Antigen: not known. Overall study findings and caveats: Previous analysis showed most TCR beta V segments were productive about 87% or about 30% of the time.

The PCR ran on 60 Vbeta and 13 Jbeta primers. Here immunoSEQ multiplex PCR was the method, and the copy in TCRdb shows in-frame clones only, minus some. The sample comprises about 200,000 clones, approximately 87% of which are singletons, and over 1% rests with the top ten. The V segment lost 3 bases and the J segment 7 bases; nucleotides outside the gene matches: 5. The CDR3 is 13 residues long. Per germline, CDR1 MNHEY and CDR2 SMNVEV (reference sequence). The chain recombines TRBV27 with TRBJ1-2; 7 bases line up with TRBD1. This sequence was found in a man aged 25-40 years in good health and CMV-seronegative. The specimen sequenced was PBMCs. CDR3 residues: CASSFTGAGGYTF. The CDR3, as DNA: TGTGCCAGCAGTTTTACAGGGGCGGGTGGCTACACCTTC.